These 27 T cell receptor beta chains share one sample of origin, sequenced in a study of blood T cell repertoires in COVID-19 (dated by TCRdb to between 2020 and 2021). The library was made by the immunoSEQ multiplex PCR assay. TCRdb stores this immuneACCESS table with in-frame sequences only. Part of the clones is absent; in the studies checked, under half of the shortfall reflects unresolved V genes, and no reason is known for the rest. Here the sample has 95,000 to 100,000 clones; approximately 84% occur a single time. Of the sample, approximately 12% falls within the top ten clones. Input material: peripheral blood. These receptors originate from a woman older than 75 with acute or convalescent COVID-19.

The V and J genes are TRBV2 and TRBJ1-2; tentative D call: TRBD1 (6 bases). The CDR3 loop spans 14 amino acids. In germline, CDR1 is SNHLY, CDR2 FYNNEI. Deletions cut 2 bases from V and 8 bases from J, with 15 bases between. The CDR3 sequence is CASSERGRGKGYTF. In DNA form, the CDR3 reads TGTGCCAGCAGTGAAAGGGGGAGGGGAAAAGGCTACACCTTC.

The chain combines TRBV5-1 with TRBJ2-5; TRBD2 matches 9 bases. The trim removed 0 bases at V and 1 base at J, leaving 4 bases unmatched. This CDR3 contains 16 residues. CDR1 SGHRS and CDR2 YFSETQ come from the germline V gene. CDR3 bases: TGCGCCAGCAGCTTGGCTACAGCGGGGGGCCAAGAGACCCAGTACTTC. Translated, it gives CASSLATAGGQETQYF.

V usage is TRBV7-6 and J usage is TRBJ2-7; D remains unclear. V lost 2 bases to trimming and J lost 7 bases, with 6 bases between them. Germline CDR1 SGHVS, CDR2 FNYEAQ. The CDR3 consists of 11 residues. The CDR3 bases are TGTGCCAGCAGCTTAAGTCGGGAGCAGTACTTC. Its translation: CASSLSREQYF.

The chain employs TRBV25-1 and TRBJ1-1; 7 nucleotides match TRBD1. Trimming at V came to 7 bases and at J to 10 bases, leaving 6 bases not matched to a gene. Germline CDR1 MGHDK, CDR2 SYGVNS. CDR3 size: 11 residues. Written as DNA, the CDR3 is TGTGCCAGCACGGAGAGGGGGCGAGCTTTCTTT. Its protein is CASTERGRAFF. Looking up the rest from reference TRBV25-1 and TRBJ1-1 gives the full variable domain: EADIYQTPRYLVIGTGKKITLECSQTMGHDKMYWYQQDPGMELHLIHYSYGVNSTEKGDLSSESTVSRIRTEHFPLTLESARPSHTSQYLCASTERGRAFFGQGTRLTVV.

The chain joins TRBV5-1 to TRBJ1-5; D is perhaps TRBD1 (6 bases). Trimming took 0 bases from V and 7 from J, leaving 14 bases between them. The CDR3 spans 15 residues. Germline V gene sequence: CDR1 SGHRS, CDR2 YFSETQ. In nucleotides, the CDR3 is TGCGCCAGCAGCTTGGGAGCAGGGGTGGGCCAGCCCCAGCATTTT. As protein: CASSLGAGVGQPQHF.

The chain combines TRBV7-2 with TRBJ1-2, with a weak D call TRBD1 (6 bases). Germline lookup yields CDR1 SGHTA and CDR2 FQGNSA. V was trimmed by 11 bases and J by 4 bases, leaving 14 bases between them. CDR3 size: 12 residues. The CDR3 spells CALGGGFYGYTF. The CDR3, as DNA: TGTGCCCTAGGGGGGGGCTTCTATGGCTACACCTTC. The full variable domain, with the rest looked up from reference TRBV7-2 and TRBJ1-2, is GAGVSQSPSNKVTEKGKDVELRCDPISGHTALYWYRQSLGQGLEFLIYFQGNSAPDKSGLPSDRFSAERTGGSVSTLTIQRTQQEDSAVYLCALGGGFYGYTFGSGTRLTVV.

The V and J genes are TRBV2 and TRBJ2-7, with TRBD2 matching over 10 bases. V dropped 2 bases and J dropped 4; count of bases not matched to a gene: 5. This CDR3 is built from 15 residues. The germline V gene has CDR1 SNHLY and CDR2 FYNNEI. CDR3 bases: TGTGCCAGCAGTGAAATAGCGGGGGGCTTGTACGAGCAGTACTTC. Amino acid sequence: CASSEIAGGLYEQYF.

The CDR3 DNA follows: TGCGCCAGCAGCCGTAGCGGGGGGGCCATTGATACGCAGTATTTT. It encodes CASSRSGGAIDTQYF. The rearrangement uses TRBV4-1 and TRBJ2-3; 11 bases fit TRBD2. The V segment lost 4 bases and the J segment 6 bases; nucleotides outside the gene matches: 6. In germline, CDR1 is MGHRA, CDR2 YSYEKL. The CDR3 is 15 amino acids.

The chain couples TRBV6-5 to TRBJ1-1; 8 bases are a match to TRBD1. The junction had 2 bases not matched to a gene; V was cut back by 8 bases and J by 3 bases. Looked up from germline, CDR1 is MNHEY and CDR2 is SVGAGI. The CDR3 consists of 12 residues. The CDR3 sequence is CASGDRYTEAFF. For the CDR3, the DNA is TGTGCCAGCGGGGACAGGTACACTGAAGCTTTCTTT.

CDR3 DNA: TGTGCCAGCAGCTTGGACAGGGAGATCACAGATACGCAGTATTTT. Encoded protein: CASSLDREITDTQYF. The rearrangement links TRBV7-2 to TRBJ2-3; 8 bases agree with TRBD1. V dropped 3 bases and J dropped 2; count of bases not matched to a gene: 4. The CDR3 is 15 residues long. Germline CDR1 and CDR2: SGHTA and FQGNSA.

This chain links TRBV13 with TRBJ1-1; TRBD1 agrees at 8 bases. Germline CDR1 reads PRHDT; CDR2 reads FYEKMQ (reference sequence). The CDR3 consists of 16 residues. After removal of 5 bases from V and 0 bases from J, the junction contained 8 bases not matched to a gene. CDR3 residues: CASSLGQVLMNTEAFF. For the CDR3, the DNA is TGTGCCAGCAGCCTGGGACAGGTACTTATGAACACTGAAGCTTTCTTT.

V gene TRBV14 combines with J gene TRBJ1-1; no definite D call. CDR1 SGHDN and CDR2 FVKESK come from the germline V gene. V was shortened by 5 bases and J by 5 bases, with 15 bases between the two germline ends. The CDR3 contains 14 residues. The CDR3 DNA follows: TGTGCCAGCAGCGATCTTGGGAGGGAAACTGAAGCTTTCTTT. Translated: CASSDLGRETEAFF.

Concerning this clone: The sample contains more than one DNA sequence encoding this CDR3. V gene TRBV5-1 combines with J gene TRBJ2-7; no reliable D call. CDR1 and CDR2 from the germline V gene are SGHRS and YFSETQ. Between the trimmed V and J ends, which lost 0 bases and 0 bases, there was a span of 4 bases. This CDR3 is built from 13 residues. Here the CDR3 reads CASSLDGSYEQYV. In DNA, the CDR3 is TGCGCCAGCAGCTTGGACGGCTCCTACGAGCAGTACGTC.

This clone has a handful of counts. The chain's CDR3 is CASSLGGQGTNSPLHF. The CDR3 nucleotides read TGTGCCAGCAGCTTAGGGGGACAGGGTACCAATTCACCCCTCCACTTT. The rearrangement links TRBV11-2 to TRBJ1-6; 9 positions agree with TRBD1. The CDR3 is 16 residues long. Germline V gives CDR1 SGHAT, CDR2 FQNNGV. Trimming took 1 base from V and 7 from J; bases not matched to a gene: 5.

The chain joins TRBV9 to TRBJ1-6; D gene uncertain. This CDR3 is 14 amino acids long. Germline CDR1 and CDR2: SGDLS and YYNGEE. The germline V and J ends were trimmed by 2 bases and 9 bases, with 12 bases remaining between them. CDR3 region: CASSVRGQGSPLHF. The CDR3 DNA reads as TGTGCCAGCAGCGTGCGGGGTCAAGGTTCACCCCTCCACTTT.

This clone was observed once. The V and J genes are TRBV5-4 and TRBJ2-5; 11 positions agree with TRBD1. The CDR3 runs 15 residues. J was trimmed by 4 bases and V by 2 bases; bases with no gene match: 4. Germline CDR1 is SGHNT and CDR2 is YYREEE (reference sequence). The CDR3 reads CASSLGTGGRETQYF. Here the CDR3 DNA reads TGTGCCAGCAGCTTAGGGACAGGGGGGAGAGAGACCCAGTACTTC.

The chain couples TRBV18 to TRBJ2-4; D is uncertain. The CDR3 loop spans 15 amino acids. Germline values: CDR1 KGHSH, CDR2 LQKENI. Trimming took off 6 bases at V and 5 bases at J, with 17 bases between the two ends. Here the CDR3 DNA reads TGTGCCAGCTCCCCCCAGGCGAGACAAGAAAACATTCAGTACTTC. The encoded protein is CASSPQARQENIQYF.

The chain combines TRBV9 with TRBJ2-1; 9 positions match TRBD1. The germline V gene encodes CDR1 SGDLS and CDR2 YYNGEE. This CDR3 is 17 amino acids long. V gave up 0 bases and J gave up 5 bases; unmatched junction bases: 9. The CDR3 loop reads CASSVVGSGTGNNEQFF. CDR3 DNA: TGTGCCAGCAGCGTAGTAGGCTCCGGGACAGGGAACAATGAGCAGTTCTTC. The full variable domain, with the rest looked up from reference TRBV9 and TRBJ2-1, is DSGVTQTPKHLITATGQRVTLRCSPRSGDLSVYWYQQSLDQGLQFLIQYYNGEERAKGNILERFSAQQFPDLHSELNLSSLELGDSALYFCASSVVGSGTGNNEQFFGPGTRLTVL.

The chain uses TRBV5-5 and TRBJ2-2, with D possibly being TRBD1 (6 bases). The length of the CDR3 is 17 residues. Germline values: CDR1 SGHKS, CDR2 YYEKEE (reference sequence). The germline V and J ends were trimmed by 4 bases and 4 bases, with 20 bases remaining between them. The CDR3 reads CASSPSPGQTSTGELFF. CDR3 in DNA: TGTGCCAGCAGCCCCAGCCCAGGACAGACTTCCACCGGGGAGCTGTTTTTT.

The chain links TRBV10-3 to TRBJ1-4, with 9 bases fitting TRBD1. The CDR3 loop spans 15 amino acids. The germline V gene encodes CDR1 ENHRY and CDR2 SYGVKD. V shed 10 bases and J 3 bases; nucleotides not matched to a gene: 9. The DNA of the CDR3 is TGTGCCACCGGACTAGGGACAGGGTCTAATGAAAAACTGTTTTTT. Amino acids: CATGLGTGSNEKLFF.

The V and J genes are TRBV4-1 and TRBJ2-7; possibly TRBD1 for D (6 bases). Deletions cut 1 base from V and 0 bases from J, with 10 bases between. The CDR3 contains 15 residues. Germline CDR1 is MGHRA and CDR2 is YSYEKL. The CDR3 reads CASSQGTDLSYEQYV. As DNA, the CDR3 is TGCGCCAGCAGCCAAGGGACAGACCTCTCCTACGAGCAGTACGTC.

This clone was seen a few times. The chain joins TRBV7-2 to TRBJ1-1; 9 bases line up with TRBD1. The germline V gene has CDR1 SGHTA and CDR2 FQGNSA. CDR3 length equals 14 residues. V lost 6 bases to trimming and J lost 1 base; unmatched junction nucleotides: 3. CDR3 sequence: CASRGTGTNTEAFF. CDR3 DNA: TGTGCCAGCAGGGGGACAGGGACGAACACTGAAGCTTTCTTT.

The genes are TRBV9 and TRBJ2-3; D is possibly TRBD2 (6 bases). Germline assignment: CDR1 SGDLS and CDR2 YYNGEE. The CDR3 loop spans 15 amino acids. The germline V and J ends were trimmed by 3 bases and 0 bases, with 11 bases remaining between them. The DNA for the CDR3 is TGTGCCAGCAGCGCCGCGGGGACGAGCACAGATACGCAGTATTTT. It encodes CASSAAGTSTDTQYF. The full variable domain, rest sourced from reference TRBV9 and TRBJ2-3, is DSGVTQTPKHLITATGQRVTLRCSPRSGDLSVYWYQQSLDQGLQFLIQYYNGEERAKGNILERFSAQQFPDLHSELNLSSLELGDSALYFCASSAAGTSTDTQYFGPGTRLTVL.

The chain uses TRBV5-1 and TRBJ2-5; D is unclear. Germline CDR1 SGHRS, CDR2 YFSETQ. This CDR3 is built from 14 residues. The V and J ends lost 4 bases and 3 bases respectively, with 13 bases between them. The CDR3 nucleotides are TGCGCCAGCAGCCCGACGAACGGAGAAGAGACCCAGTACTTC. It translates to CASSPTNGEETQYF.

The CDR3 DNA is TGTGCCAGCAGCCATATTCCGGGGACTGAAGCTTTCTTT. Translated, it gives CASSHIPGTEAFF. V usage is TRBV3-1 (or the pseudogene TRBV3-2) and J usage is TRBJ1-1; D gene unclear. CDR3 length: 13 amino acids. V lost 3 bases, J lost 5 bases, and 10 bases lay in between. Germline loops: CDR1 LGHDT, CDR2 YNNKEL (reference sequence).

This rearrangement joins TRBV7-8 to TRBJ2-1; possibly TRBD1 for D (5 bases). This CDR3 contains 14 residues. Trimming removed 0 bases at V and 9 bases at J, with 12 bases between. The V gene's germline CDR1 is SGHVS and CDR2 FQNEAQ. CDR3 amino acids: CASSLADAGREQFF. For the CDR3, the DNA is TGTGCCAGCAGCTTAGCGGACGCAGGGCGTGAGCAGTTCTTC.

V and J are TRBV5-4 and TRBJ1-1, with D perhaps matching TRBD1 (5 bases). Germline V gene sequence: CDR1 SGHNT, CDR2 YYREEE (reference sequence). The CDR3 contains 15 residues. The ends were cut back, 0 bases at V and 1 base at J, with 10 bases in the middle. CDR3 DNA: TGTGCCAGCAGCTTGGGCAGGGTCCCGAACACTGAAGCTTTCTTT. It encodes CASSLGRVPNTEAFF.